These 10 T cell receptor beta chains were sequenced from one sample in a study of T cells in Graves' hyperthyroidism and ophthalmopathy. TCR beta CDR3 regions were amplified from RNA. First-round RT-PCR targeting the TCR CDR3 was performed with the HTBI primer set. TCRdb re-called the multiplex PCR reads with MiXCR, one entry per CDR3 protein. Here the sample spans approximately 530,000 distinct CDR3 sequences, 16% being singletons. The sequenced sample consisted of blood. The source is a woman in her late teens or twenties with Graves' hyperthyroidism.

This clonotype was counted only a few times. The chain's CDR3 is CASSQGRHLGELFF. CDR3 coding DNA: TGTGCCAGCAGCCAAGGAAGACATTTGGGGGAGCTGTTTTTT. The rearrangement uses TRBV4-2 and TRBJ2-2, with D hard to call. Germline assignment: CDR1 LGHNA and CDR2 YNFKEQ. CDR3 length: 14 residues. V lost 1 base to trimming and J lost 8 bases, with 11 bases between them.

This chain connects TRBV12-3 or TRBV12-4 to TRBJ2-7; 8 bases fit TRBD1. The V segment lost 6 bases and the J segment 4 bases; nucleotides outside the gene matches: 8. The CDR3 has 14 residues. The CDR3 sequence is CASRRTGFLYEQYF. In nucleotides, the CDR3 is TGTGCCAGCAGACGGACAGGGTTTCTTTACGAGCAGTACTTC.

The table lists this clonotype with many counts. This sequence joins TRBV7-8 and TRBJ1-2; D possibly corresponds to TRBD1 (5 bases). Germline-derived CDR1 and CDR2 are SGHVS and FQNEAQ. Trimming took 6 bases from V and 8 from J, leaving 16 bases between them. There are 13 residues in the CDR3. DNA of the CDR3: TGTGCCAGCAGTCCTCAGGTGGGGGGGGGCTACACCTTC. Protein sequence: CASSPQVGGGYTF. Full variable domain (rest looked up from reference TRBV7-8 and TRBJ1-2): GAGVSQSPRYKVAKRGQDVALRCDPISGHVSLFWYQQALGQGPEFLTYFQNEAQLDKSGLPSDRFFAERPEGSVSTLKIQRTQQEDSAVYLCASSPQVGGGYTFGSGTRLTVV.

In its sample, this clonotype was seen many times. This rearrangement joins TRBV5-1 to TRBJ1-1; 9 bases map to TRBD1. J gave up 4 bases and V 2 bases, and 9 bases lay outside the gene matches. Germline V gives CDR1 SGHRS, CDR2 YFSETQ. The CDR3 length is 16 residues. The CDR3 DNA follows: TGCGCCAGCAGCTTAGGACAGGGGTCGTCGTCCACTGAAGCTTTCTTT. Amino acid sequence: CASSLGQGSSSTEAFF. Using reference TRBV5-1 and TRBJ1-1 for the parts outside the CDR3, the full variable domain is KAGVTQTPRYLIKTRGQQVTLSCSPISGHRSVSWYQQTPGQGLQFLFEYFSETQRNKGNFPGRFSGRQFSNSRSEMNVSTLELGDSALYLCASSLGQGSSSTEAFFGQGTRLTVV.

The chain is built from TRBV15 and TRBJ1-4; D gene unclear. This CDR3 region has 15 residues. Trimming stripped 3 bases from V and 0 bases from J, with 8 bases between. Per the germline V gene, CDR1 is LNHNV and CDR2 is YYDKDF (reference sequence). The CDR3 spells CATSRDGATNEKLFF. DNA for the CDR3: TGTGCCACCAGCAGGGACGGAGCAACTAATGAAAAACTGTTTTTT.

This clonotype was recorded many times. The gene calls are TRBV12-3 or TRBV12-4 and TRBJ1-2; D gene uncertain. V gave up 7 bases and J gave up 0 bases, with 12 bases separating them. This CDR3 contains 14 residues. Here the CDR3 reads CASTSYRANYGYTF. CDR3 nucleotide sequence: TGTGCCAGCACCTCCTACAGAGCTAACTATGGCTACACCTTC.

The CDR3 sequence: CSVGAQTQYF. The CDR3 bases are TGCAGCGTTGGGGCGCAGACCCAGTACTTC. The V call is TRBV29-1, the J call TRBJ2-5; D ambiguous. Trimming took 4 bases from V and 6 from J, leaving 6 bases between them. The germline V gene has CDR1 SQVTM and CDR2 ANQGSEA. CDR3 length: 10 amino acids.

Many counts were recorded for this clonotype. The chain links TRBV6-5 to TRBJ2-1; TRBD1 aligns across 11 bases. Trimming at V came to 2 bases and at J to 2 bases, leaving 8 bases not matched to a gene. This CDR3 region has 18 residues. Germline V gene data show CDR1 as MNHEY and CDR2 as SVGAGI. CDR3 in amino acids: CASSYKTWGQGAYNEQFF. Here the CDR3 DNA reads TGTGCCAGCAGTTACAAAACCTGGGGACAGGGGGCCTACAATGAGCAGTTCTTC.

In its sample, this clonotype was seen many times. This chain joins TRBV10-3 and TRBJ1-2; no firm D call. This CDR3 contains 14 residues. V shed 0 bases and J shed 8 bases, with 13 bases lying between them. Germline CDR1 reads ENHRY; CDR2 reads SYGVKD. The CDR3 here is CAISESGRRGGYTF. The CDR3 DNA sequence: TGTGCCATCAGTGAGTCTGGGCGGCGTGGAGGCTACACCTTC.

In this sample, this clonotype turned up a few times. CDR3 protein: CASAIAGGLNEQFF. Written as DNA, the CDR3 is TGTGCCAGCGCCATAGCGGGGGGGCTCAATGAGCAGTTCTTC. The rearrangement uses TRBV7-3 and TRBJ2-1, with 11 bases fitting TRBD2. Germline values: CDR1 SGHTA, CDR2 FQGTGA. CDR3 size: 14 residues. J lost 6 bases, V lost 8 bases, and 6 bases had no gene match. The whole variable domain, filled in from reference TRBV7-3 and TRBJ2-1, reads GAGVSQTPSNKVTEKGKYVELRCDPISGHTALYWYRQSLGQGPEFLIYFQGTGAADDSGLPNDRFFAVRPEGSVSTLKIQRTERGDSAVYLCASAIAGGLNEQFFGPGTRLTVL.